This T cell receptor beta chain was observed in a study of blood T cell repertoires in COVID-19. Study background: Acute and convalescent COVID-19 specimens originated in the United States, Italy and Spain. Sources were T cells, B-cell-depleted T cells, or PBMCs; the material itself was cDNA or gDNA.

Authors' analysis steps: Amplifying reference gene primers gave estimates of nucleated cell counts. Measured with immunoSEQ multiplex PCR; TCRdb has only the in-frame clones, and not every one. The V and J calls and clone size come from that table; D and trimming were worked out from the DNA. The sample shows fewer than 250,000 clones, around 89% of them seen only once. With V trimmed by 7 bases and J by 5 bases, 5 bases remained unmatched. This CDR3 has 13 amino acids. In germline, CDR1 is ENHRY, CDR2 SYGVKD. The receptor was derived from a man between 65 and 85 years old with acute or convalescent COVID-19. Material for sequencing was peripheral blood. The V call is TRBV10-3, the J call TRBJ1-5, with 7 bases lining up with TRBD1. The CDR3 protein is CAIKGQLDQPQHF. The CDR3 DNA is TGTGCCATCAAGGGACAGCTTGATCAGCCCCAGCATTTT.